Below, 5 T cell receptor beta chains from the same sample are listed, as sequenced in a study of blood T cell repertoires in COVID-19. Using immunoSEQ multiplex PCR, the repertoire was profiled, and TCRdb retains in-frame clones only, with some absent. The sample includes 300,000 to 400,000 clones, around 85% of them seen just once. The sequencing input was PBMCs or T cells enriched from blood (not recorded which). The receptors were sampled from a middle-aged woman with acute COVID-19.

The chain recombines TRBV7-3 with TRBJ2-1; possibly TRBD1 for D (6 bases). V was pared by 5 bases and J by 5 bases, with 13 bases between. The germline CDR1 and CDR2 sequences are SGHTA and FQGTGA. This CDR3 comprises 14 residues. The CDR3 reads CASSPQAGDNEQFF. CDR3 bases: TGTGCCAGCAGCCCCCAAGCAGGGGACAATGAGCAGTTCTTC.

The gene calls are TRBV29-1 and TRBJ2-3, with D maybe TRBD1 (6 bases). The CDR3 loop spans 13 amino acids. V gave up 4 bases and J gave up 1 base, with 9 bases separating them. Looked up from germline, CDR1 is SQVTM and CDR2 is ANQGSEA. The CDR3 spells CSVARGRTDTQYF. Written as DNA, the CDR3 is TGCAGCGTTGCCAGGGGACGCACAGATACGCAGTATTTT.

The chain joins TRBV7-9 to TRBJ1-4; 7 positions match TRBD1. V lost 5 bases and J lost 5; bases outside the gene matches: 11. The CDR3 covers 16 residues. Germline loops: CDR1 SEHNR, CDR2 FQNEAQ (reference sequence). The CDR3 coding sequence is TGTGCCAGCAGCGCCGGCACGGGACAGTGGAATGAAAAACTGTTTTTT. This encodes CASSAGTGQWNEKLFF.

The CDR3 region is CASSLHRAADTQYF. As DNA, the CDR3 is TGTGCCAGCAGCTTACATCGCGCTGCAGATACGCAGTATTTT. This rearrangement joins TRBV7-2 to TRBJ2-3; D gene uncertain. Trimming left V 2 bases short and J 4 bases short, with 10 bases between. The length of the CDR3 is 14 residues. CDR1 is SGHTA and CDR2 is FQGNSA in the germline V gene.

The V and J genes are TRBV18 and TRBJ2-3; 13 nucleotides align to TRBD2. This CDR3 spans 16 amino acids. V was pared by 3 bases and J by 4 bases, with 4 bases of the junction left unmatched. The V gene's germline CDR1 is KGHSH and CDR2 LQKENI. This chain's CDR3 is CASSPGTSGAADTQYF. CDR3 sequence (DNA): TGTGCCAGCTCACCTGGGACTAGCGGGGCGGCAGATACGCAGTATTTT.